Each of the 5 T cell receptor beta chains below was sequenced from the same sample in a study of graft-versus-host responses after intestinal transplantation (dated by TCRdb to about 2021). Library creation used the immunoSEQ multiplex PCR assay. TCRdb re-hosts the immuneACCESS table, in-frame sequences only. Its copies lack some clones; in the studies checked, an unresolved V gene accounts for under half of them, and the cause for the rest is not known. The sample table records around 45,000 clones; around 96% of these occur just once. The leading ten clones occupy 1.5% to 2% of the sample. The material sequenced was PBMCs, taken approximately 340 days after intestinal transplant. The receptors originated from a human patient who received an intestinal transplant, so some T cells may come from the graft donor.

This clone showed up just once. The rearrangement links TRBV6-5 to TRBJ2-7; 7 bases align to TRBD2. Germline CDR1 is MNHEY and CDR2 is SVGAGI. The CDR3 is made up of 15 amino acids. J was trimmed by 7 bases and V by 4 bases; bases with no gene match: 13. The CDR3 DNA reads TGTGCCAGCAGTTCTAGGAGCGGGGCGCCCGGGGAGCAGTACTTC. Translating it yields CASSSRSGAPGEQYF.

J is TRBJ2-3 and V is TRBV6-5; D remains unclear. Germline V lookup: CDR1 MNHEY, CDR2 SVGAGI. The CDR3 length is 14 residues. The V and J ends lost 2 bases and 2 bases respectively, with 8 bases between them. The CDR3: CASSYGTDTDTQYF. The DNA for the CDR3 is TGTGCCAGCAGTTACGGCACAGACACAGATACGCAGTATTTT.

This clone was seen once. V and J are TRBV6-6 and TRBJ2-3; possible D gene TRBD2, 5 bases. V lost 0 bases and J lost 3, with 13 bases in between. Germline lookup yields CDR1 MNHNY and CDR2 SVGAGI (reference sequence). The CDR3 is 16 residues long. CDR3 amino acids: CASSYSGDPSTDTQYF. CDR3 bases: TGTGCCAGCAGTTACTCCGGGGATCCCTCAACAGATACGCAGTATTTT.

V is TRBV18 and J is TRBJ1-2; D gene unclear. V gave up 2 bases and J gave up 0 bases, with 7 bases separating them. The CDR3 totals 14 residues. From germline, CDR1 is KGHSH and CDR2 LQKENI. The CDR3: CASSPIASNYGYTF. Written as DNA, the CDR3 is TGTGCCAGCTCACCAATCGCTTCTAACTATGGCTACACCTTC.

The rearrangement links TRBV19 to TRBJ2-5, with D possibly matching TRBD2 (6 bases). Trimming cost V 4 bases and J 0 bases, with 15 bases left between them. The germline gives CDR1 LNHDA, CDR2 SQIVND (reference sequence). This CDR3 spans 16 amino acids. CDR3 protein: CASSSILDYYQETQYF. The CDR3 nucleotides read TGTGCCAGTAGTAGCATCTTGGACTATTACCAAGAGACCCAGTACTTC.